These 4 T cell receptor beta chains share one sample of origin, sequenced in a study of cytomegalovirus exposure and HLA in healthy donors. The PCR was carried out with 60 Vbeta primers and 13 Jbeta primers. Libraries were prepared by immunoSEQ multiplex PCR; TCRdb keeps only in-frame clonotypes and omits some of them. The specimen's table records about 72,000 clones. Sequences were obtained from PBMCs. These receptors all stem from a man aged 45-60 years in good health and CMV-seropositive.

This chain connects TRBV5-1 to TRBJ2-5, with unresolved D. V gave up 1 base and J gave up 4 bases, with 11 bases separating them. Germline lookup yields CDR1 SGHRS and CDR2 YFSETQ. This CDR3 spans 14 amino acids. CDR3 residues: CASSLRSPGETQYF. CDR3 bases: TGCGCCAGCAGCTTGCGGAGTCCTGGAGAGACCCAGTACTTC.

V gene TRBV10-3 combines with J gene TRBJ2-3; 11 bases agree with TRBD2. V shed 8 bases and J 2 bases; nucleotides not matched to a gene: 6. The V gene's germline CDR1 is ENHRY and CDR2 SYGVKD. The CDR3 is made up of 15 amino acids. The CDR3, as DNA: TGTGCCATCGGCTATAGCGGGAGGGCCACAGATACGCAGTATTTT. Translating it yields CAIGYSGRATDTQYF.

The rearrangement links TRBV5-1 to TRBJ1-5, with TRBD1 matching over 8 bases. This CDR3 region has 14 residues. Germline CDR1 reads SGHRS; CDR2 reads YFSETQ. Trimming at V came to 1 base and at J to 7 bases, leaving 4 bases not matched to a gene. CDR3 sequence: CASSLSGGGQPQHF. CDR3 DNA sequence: TGCGCCAGCAGCTTGTCAGGGGGCGGACAGCCCCAGCATTTT. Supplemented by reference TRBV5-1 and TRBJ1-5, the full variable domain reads KAGVTQTPRYLIKTRGQQVTLSCSPISGHRSVSWYQQTPGQGLQFLFEYFSETQRNKGNFPGRFSGRQFSNSRSEMNVSTLELGDSALYLCASSLSGGGQPQHFGDGTRLSIL.

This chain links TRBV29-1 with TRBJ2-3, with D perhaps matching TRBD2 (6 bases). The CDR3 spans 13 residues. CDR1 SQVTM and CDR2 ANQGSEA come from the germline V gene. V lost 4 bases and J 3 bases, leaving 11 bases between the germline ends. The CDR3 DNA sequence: TGCAGCGTTGCGCGGGAATCTACAGATACGCAGTATTTT. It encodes CSVARESTDTQYF.